The 20 T cell receptor beta chains given below trace back to one sample, sequenced in a study of OX40 agonist ivuxolimab in advanced cancers. Here immunoSEQ multiplex PCR was the method, and the copy in TCRdb shows in-frame clones only, minus some. This sample carries 50,000 to 75,000 clones, approximately 86% of them seen once, and the ten largest clones take approximately 0.54%. The material sequenced was CD4+ or CD8+ T cells sorted from blood, taken in a trial of the OX40 agonist ivuxolimab. These receptors were collected from an adult with an advanced solid tumor such as melanoma, head and neck, liver or kidney cancer.

The chain recombines TRBV25-1 with TRBJ1-1; maybe TRBD1 (5 bases). Germline V lookup: CDR1 MGHDK, CDR2 SYGVNS. This CDR3 contains 14 residues. Between the trimmed V and J ends, which lost 6 bases and 4 bases, there was a span of 15 bases. CDR3 sequence reads: CASSSGPGSTEAFF. Here the CDR3 DNA reads TGTGCCAGCAGCTCGGGACCCGGGAGCACTGAAGCTTTCTTT. Drawing the rest from reference TRBV25-1 and TRBJ1-1, the complete variable domain is EADIYQTPRYLVIGTGKKITLECSQTMGHDKMYWYQQDPGMELHLIHYSYGVNSTEKGDLSSESTVSRIRTEHFPLTLESARPSHTSQYLCASSSGPGSTEAFFGQGTRLTVV.

The chain links TRBV6-1 to TRBJ1-5, with D maybe TRBD1 (6 bases). The germline V gene encodes CDR1 MNHNS and CDR2 SASEGT. The germline V and J ends were trimmed by 3 bases and 5 bases, with 8 bases remaining between them. This CDR3 comprises 13 residues. The DNA of the CDR3 is TGTGCCAGCAGTGAGGGGGGGCATCAGCCCCAGCATTTT. Encoded protein: CASSEGGHQPQHF.

This clone was found once. This chain connects TRBV6-4 to TRBJ1-2; D gene ambiguous. V gave up 5 bases and J gave up 2 bases, with 6 bases separating them. The CDR3 covers 12 residues. In germline, CDR1 is MRHNA, CDR2 SNTAGT. CDR3 sequence reads: CASSSGNYGYTF. For the CDR3, the DNA is TGTGCCAGCAGTTCCGGAAACTATGGCTACACCTTC.

V gene TRBV6-1 combines with J gene TRBJ2-7; D not resolved. Germline-derived CDR1 and CDR2 are MNHNS and SASEGT. This CDR3 contains 11 residues. Trimming removed 4 bases at V and 3 bases at J, with 4 bases between. The CDR3 protein is CASSVIYEQYF. The CDR3, as DNA: TGTGCCAGCAGTGTGATCTACGAGCAGTACTTC.

This chain uses TRBV6-1 with TRBJ2-1; unclear D gene. V lost 2 bases to trimming and J lost 7 bases, with 6 bases between them. Germline V gene lookup returns CDR1 MNHNS and CDR2 SASEGT. The CDR3 is made up of 12 amino acids. The CDR3 is CASSENANEQFF. DNA for the CDR3: TGTGCCAGCAGTGAAAATGCGAATGAGCAGTTCTTC.

This clone has only one observation. The genes are TRBV7-6 and TRBJ1-5, with a possible D match to TRBD1 (6 bases). The germline gives CDR1 SGHVS, CDR2 FNYEAQ. CDR3 length equals 17 residues. Between the trimmed V and J ends, which lost 0 bases and 0 bases, there was a span of 12 bases. In DNA form, the CDR3 reads TGTGCCAGCAGCTTAGCCTCAGGGGAGTTTAGCAATCAGCCCCAGCATTTT. Translating it yields CASSLASGEFSNQPQHF.

V is TRBV20-1 and J is TRBJ1-2; D gene uncertain. Germline V gene sequence: CDR1 DFQATT, CDR2 SNEGSKA (reference sequence). Trimming stripped 1 base from V and 6 bases from J, with 6 bases between. The CDR3 contains 11 residues. CDR3 in DNA: TGCAGTGCTAGAGGCCTCAATGGCTACACCTTC. Amino acids: CSARGLNGYTF.

The chain recombines TRBV5-4 with TRBJ1-5, with 7 bases that match TRBD1. Germline V gene data show CDR1 as SGHNT and CDR2 as YYREEE (reference sequence). V shed 5 bases and J 2 bases; nucleotides not matched to a gene: 4. The CDR3 extends over 14 amino acids. The CDR3 here is CASSQQGRNQPQHF. CDR3 sequence (DNA): TGTGCCAGCAGTCAACAGGGGCGCAATCAGCCCCAGCATTTT.

The genes are TRBV6-1 and TRBJ2-1, with D unresolved. Germline V gene data show CDR1 as MNHNS and CDR2 as SASEGT. Trimming removed 2 bases at V and 4 bases at J, with 15 bases between. The CDR3 is 16 amino acids. CDR3 DNA sequence: TGTGCCAGCAGTGAATACCTTGGGCCGACGTACAATGAGCAGTTCTTC. This codes for CASSEYLGPTYNEQFF.

V and J are TRBV11-2 and TRBJ1-2, with D tentatively TRBD1 (5 bases). The CDR3 is made up of 13 amino acids. Germline-derived CDR1 and CDR2 are SGHAT and FQNNGV. V lost 5 bases to trimming and J lost 8 bases, with 15 bases between them. CDR3 in DNA: TGTGCCAGCAGCCCGGGACTAGCGGGCGGCTACACCTTC. Translated, it gives CASSPGLAGGYTF.

The chain employs TRBV13 and TRBJ1-1; no definite D call. CDR1 PRHDT and CDR2 FYEKMQ come from the germline V gene (reference sequence). The CDR3 runs 12 residues. Deletions cut 2 bases from V and 4 bases from J, with 5 bases between. The CDR3 is CASSLTRTEAFF. Here the CDR3 DNA reads TGTGCCAGCAGCTTAACCCGCACTGAAGCTTTCTTT.

The V and J genes are TRBV5-4 and TRBJ2-1, with TRBD2 matching 9 bases. The germline gives CDR1 SGHNT, CDR2 YYREEE (reference sequence). Trimming at V came to 0 bases and at J to 7 bases, leaving 5 bases not matched to a gene. The CDR3 is 15 amino acids. CDR3 sequence: CASSLGSGGGNEQFF. The DNA of the CDR3 is TGTGCCAGCAGCTTGGGTAGCGGGGGAGGGAATGAGCAGTTCTTC.

The rearrangement uses TRBV9 and TRBJ1-4; a weak D match, TRBD1 (6 bases). V lost 0 bases and J lost 8, with 14 bases in between. Germline assignment: CDR1 SGDLS and CDR2 YYNGEE. This CDR3 is built from 15 residues. The CDR3 nucleotides are TGTGCCAGCAGCGTAGCGACAGGCGGGAGCGAAAAACTGTTTTTT. This sequence encodes CASSVATGGSEKLFF.

The genes are TRBV11-2 and TRBJ2-3; 8 nucleotides align to TRBD2. Germline loops: CDR1 SGHAT, CDR2 FQNNGV. CDR3 length: 17 amino acids. Trimming took 1 base from V and 1 from J; bases not matched to a gene: 7. CDR3 loop: CASSLGAGAPGTDTQYF. CDR3 coding DNA: TGTGCCAGCAGCTTAGGAGCGGGGGCTCCGGGCACAGATACGCAGTATTTT.

The chain couples TRBV19 to TRBJ1-5; no definite D call. This CDR3 has 13 amino acids. V gave up 0 bases and J gave up 7 bases, with 7 bases separating them. Germline V gene data show CDR1 as LNHDA and CDR2 as SQIVND (reference sequence). The CDR3 DNA reads as TGTGCCAGTAGTATAGACAGGTGGCAGCCCCAGCATTTT. The encoded protein is CASSIDRWQPQHF.

The J gene is TRBJ2-3, the V gene TRBV9; D might be TRBD1 (6 bases). The CDR3 totals 16 residues. Germline CDR1 SGDLS, CDR2 YYNGEE. Trimming shortened V by 2 bases and J by 3 bases, and 16 bases separated the two germline ends. Written as DNA, the CDR3 is TGTGCCAGCAGCGTGGGGGCCCGGGCCGAAACAGATACGCAGTATTTT. It encodes CASSVGARAETDTQYF.

This clone was observed a single time. The V gene is TRBV7-2, the J gene TRBJ2-2, with D possibly being TRBD1 or TRBD2 (5 bases each). CDR3 length: 16 residues. Germline lookup yields CDR1 SGHTA and CDR2 FQGNSA. The V and J ends lost 6 bases and 4 bases respectively, with 18 bases between them. The CDR3 DNA reads as TGTGCCAGCAGGGTATCCGGGACGTCAAGCACCGGGGAGCTGTTTTTT. Translation gives CASRVSGTSSTGELFF.

This chain uses TRBV7-9 with TRBJ1-2; 9 bases are a match to TRBD1. The junction had 6 bases not matched to a gene; V was cut back by 5 bases and J by 5 bases. The CDR3 has 14 residues. The germline V gene has CDR1 SEHNR and CDR2 FQNEAQ (reference sequence). The chain's CDR3 is CASSPGQGGYGYTF. CDR3 DNA: TGTGCCAGCAGCCCGGGACAGGGAGGGTATGGCTACACCTTC.

This clone was found a few times. This chain connects TRBV14 to TRBJ2-2, with 10 bases fitting TRBD1. Germline V gives CDR1 SGHDN, CDR2 FVKESK. V shed 5 bases, J shed 6 bases, and the junction held 9 bases outside the gene matches. The CDR3 spans 16 residues. The DNA of the CDR3 is TGTGCCAGCAGCTATCTCCGGGACAGGGGATCCGGGGAGCTGTTTTTT. Translation gives CASSYLRDRGSGELFF.

The rearrangement uses TRBV5-1 and TRBJ2-1, with TRBD2 matching 12 bases. Per germline, CDR1 SGHRS and CDR2 YFSETQ. The CDR3 runs to 17 residues. Trimming cost V 0 bases and J 9 bases; bases outside gene matches: 10. CDR3 bases: TGCGCCAGCAGCTTGGCCGGGTTCGCTAGCGGGGGGGGTGAGCAGTTCTTC. It yields the protein CASSLAGFASGGGEQFF.